The entry that follows covers one TCR beta chain sequence. The antigen is undetermined. This sample was included in a study of cytomegalovirus exposure and HLA in healthy donors. Each donor's status was that of a healthy bone marrow donor. Whereas donors were nominally healthy upon sampling, unrecorded immune exposures were probable. Regarding the study as a whole: In presence/absence analyses, roughly uniform sequencing depth across donors was assumed. Reportedly, a later analysis found an Asian-associated ancestry cluster had fewer N-insertions than the roughly 700-donor mean.

The PCR contained 60 Vbeta and 13 Jbeta primers. The data were produced by immunoSEQ multiplex PCR, yet TCRdb's version contains in-frame clones alone and is incomplete. The sample gives around 150,000 clones, around 75% of which show up once; about 2.9% is in the top ten. Trimming took off 2 bases at V and 0 bases at J, with 8 bases between the two ends. Germline lookup yields CDR1 WSHSY and CDR2 SAAADI. The CDR3 loop spans 15 amino acids. The genes are TRBV10-2 and TRBJ1-5, with D unclear. Input material: PBMCs. The sequence was obtained from a man in his forties in good health and CMV-seronegative. CDR3 DNA: TGCGCCAGCAGTGAGGACACGTATAGCAATCAGCCCCAGCATTTT. Protein: CASSEDTYSNQPQHF.